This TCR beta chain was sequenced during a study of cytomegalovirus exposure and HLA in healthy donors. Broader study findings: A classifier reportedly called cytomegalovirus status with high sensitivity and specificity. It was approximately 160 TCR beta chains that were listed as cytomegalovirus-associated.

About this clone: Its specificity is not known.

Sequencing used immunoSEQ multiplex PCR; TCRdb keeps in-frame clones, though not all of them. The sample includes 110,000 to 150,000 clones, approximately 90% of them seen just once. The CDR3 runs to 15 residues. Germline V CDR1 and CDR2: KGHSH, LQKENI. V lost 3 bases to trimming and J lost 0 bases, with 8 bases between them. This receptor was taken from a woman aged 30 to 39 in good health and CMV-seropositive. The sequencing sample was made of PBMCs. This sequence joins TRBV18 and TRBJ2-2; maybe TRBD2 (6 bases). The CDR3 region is CASSPAGPNTGELFF. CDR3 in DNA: TGTGCCAGCTCACCCGCGGGACCGAACACCGGGGAGCTGTTTTTT.